This TCR beta chain comes out of a study of T-cell reconstitution after alpha-beta-depleted transplantation in children. Many counts were recorded for this clonotype. TCRbeta library preparation incorporated unique molecular identifiers. Via MiXCR, TCRdb re-called the PCR reads, giving one row per CDR3 protein. The table lists 83,000 or so distinct CDR3 sequences, 7% to 10% of them singletons, with 6.9% in the top ten. The CDR3 extends over 13 amino acids. With 5 bases removed from V and 1 base from J, the gap between germline ends came to 8 bases. The germline V gene encodes CDR1 MDHEN and CDR2 SYDVKM.

The specimen comprised PBMCs from the stem cell graft donor, sampled from the stem cell graft. V gene TRBV28 combines with J gene TRBJ1-1; no clear D gene. This TCR came from a human donor who donated a stem cell graft to a child with congenital amegakaryocytic thrombocytopenia. CDR3 DNA: TGTGCCAGCAGTCCCTCAGGGAACACTGAAGCTTTCTTT. Its translation is CASSPSGNTEAFF.